The 12 T cell receptor beta chains presented below share a single source sample, sequenced in a study of identical twins' blood T cells. TCRdb processed the 5' RACE reads anew with MiXCR; each CDR3 protein has one entry. This table has 350,000 to 450,000 distinct CDR3 sequences, 25% to 35% appearing once. The source material was PBMCs. The source is a woman aged 18 to 50 in good health.

The chain has TRBV13 and TRBJ2-3, with D perhaps TRBD2 (5 bases). The CDR3 totals 12 residues. The germline gives CDR1 PRHDT, CDR2 FYEKMQ (reference sequence). V lost 5 bases and J 3 bases, leaving 6 bases between the germline ends. CDR3 amino acids: CASSIATDTQYF. The CDR3 nucleotides read TGTGCCAGCAGCATAGCGACAGATACGCAGTATTTT.

CDR3 sequence: CSAGGRSNYGYTF. The DNA for the CDR3 is TGCAGTGCCGGGGGTAGATCTAACTATGGCTACACCTTC. The chain uses TRBV20-1 and TRBJ1-2; possibly TRBD1 for D (5 bases). The ends were cut back, 6 bases at V and 0 bases at J, with 11 bases in the middle. This CDR3 is 13 amino acids long. Germline loops: CDR1 DFQATT, CDR2 SNEGSKA (reference sequence).

The gene calls are TRBV20-1 and TRBJ2-2; TRBD1 matches 11 bases. The germline CDR1 and CDR2 sequences are DFQATT and SNEGSKA (reference sequence). With V trimmed by 1 base and J by 6 bases, 10 bases remained unmatched. CDR3 length: 17 residues. CDR3 DNA sequence: TGCAGTGCTAGAGCTGGATGGGACAGGGGGGGAGCCGGGGAGCTGTTTTTT. Encoded protein: CSARAGWDRGGAGELFF.

The V call is TRBV28, the J call TRBJ1-4, with 11 bases aligning to TRBD1. CDR3 length: 15 amino acids. With 5 bases clipped from V and 6 bases from J, the junction kept 5 bases outside the gene matches. The germline CDR1 and CDR2 sequences are MDHEN and SYDVKM. The CDR3 DNA sequence: TGTGCCAGCAGTCCCATGGACAGGGGGCATGAAAAACTGTTTTTT. This encodes CASSPMDRGHEKLFF.

This clonotype was detected only a few times. The chain employs TRBV11-2 and TRBJ2-5; D uncertain. V shed 6 bases and J shed 1 base, with 15 bases lying between them. CDR1 and CDR2 (germline): SGHAT, FQNNGV. The CDR3 is 15 amino acids. CDR3 sequence: CASSFRPAAQETQYF. The CDR3 coding sequence is TGTGCCAGCAGTTTCAGGCCCGCAGCCCAAGAGACCCAGTACTTC. The full variable domain, rest sourced from reference TRBV11-2 and TRBJ2-5, is EAGVAQSPRYKIIEKRQSVAFWCNPISGHATLYWYQQILGQGPKLLIQFQNNGVVDDSQLPKDRFSAERLKGVDSTLKIQPAKLEDSAVYLCASSFRPAAQETQYFGPGTRLLVL.

This clonotype was seen a handful of times. The CDR3 is CASSLGNVGNQPQHF. The CDR3 DNA sequence: TGTGCCAGCAGCCTAGGCAATGTGGGCAATCAGCCCCAGCATTTT. V usage is TRBV6-5 and J usage is TRBJ1-5; D is unclear. Germline-derived CDR1 and CDR2 are MNHEY and SVGAGI. V was clipped by 6 bases and J by 2 bases, with 14 bases between them. The CDR3 covers 15 residues.

The chain has TRBV7-9 and TRBJ2-3; D is possibly TRBD1 (6 bases). The CDR3 is 14 amino acids. Trimming stripped 6 bases from V and 4 bases from J, with 14 bases between. Germline-derived CDR1 and CDR2 are SEHNR and FQNEAQ (reference sequence). CDR3 residues: CASRTPDSPDTQYF. CDR3 sequence (DNA): TGTGCCAGCAGAACCCCGGACAGCCCAGATACGCAGTATTTT. Combining the CDR3 with reference TRBV7-9 and TRBJ2-3 gives the whole variable domain DTGVSQNPRHKITKRGQNVTFRCDPISEHNRLYWYRQTLGQGPEFLTYFQNEAQLEKSRLLSDRFSAERPKGSFSTLEIQRTEQGDSAMYLCASRTPDSPDTQYFGPGTRLTVL.

This clonotype showed up just a few times. V and J are TRBV7-8 and TRBJ1-2; perhaps TRBD1 as D (5 bases). V was clipped by 3 bases and J by 7 bases, with 12 bases between them. This CDR3 has 13 amino acids. The germline V gene has CDR1 SGHVS and CDR2 FQNEAQ. The CDR3, as DNA: TGTGCCAGCAGCTTTTCCAGGGAAGGTGGCTACACCTTC. Translating it yields CASSFSREGGYTF.

The genes are TRBV6-6 and TRBJ2-1; the D is unclear. The CDR3 is 13 amino acids. With 4 bases removed from V and 6 bases from J, the gap between germline ends came to 10 bases. The germline CDR1 and CDR2 sequences are MNHNY and SVGAGI (reference sequence). CDR3 loop: CASSWYSLNEQFF. Here the CDR3 DNA reads TGTGCCAGCAGTTGGTATTCTCTCAATGAGCAGTTCTTC.

This clonotype was observed many times. The V and J genes are TRBV7-2 and TRBJ1-5; 8 bases map to TRBD1. Germline V gene lookup returns CDR1 SGHTA and CDR2 FQGNSA. The CDR3 has 18 residues. J was trimmed by 0 bases and V by 3 bases; bases with no gene match: 10. Here the CDR3 DNA reads TGTGCCAGCAGCTTGGACAGGGACCCGATGTATAGCAATCAGCCCCAGCATTTT. Amino acid sequence: CASSLDRDPMYSNQPQHF.

As regards this clonotype: The DNA is left out, because the CDR3 cannot be placed on it with certainty; the CDR3 is given as TCRdb lists it. This chain joins TRBV21-1 and TRBJ2-2; the DNA was not used to check the table's D call, TRBD1. TRBV21-1 is a listed pseudogene. With termini counted, the CDR3 has 19 amino acids. This chain's CDR3 is CASSKVGQGAAPNTGELFF.

This clonotype has more than one count but fewer than ten. The chain joins TRBV7-9 to TRBJ2-5, with D maybe TRBD1 (6 bases). Trimming shortened V by 1 base and J by 3 bases, and 24 bases separated the two germline ends. CDR1 and CDR2 from the germline V gene are SEHNR and FQNEAQ (reference sequence). The CDR3 runs 19 residues. The CDR3, as DNA: TGTGCCAGCAGCTTAGGGGTTTTATCCCTCGGACAGAATAAAGAGACCCAGTACTTC. Translation gives CASSLGVLSLGQNKETQYF.